This section outlines one T cell receptor beta chain sequence together with its context. The record originates from a study of blood T cell repertoires in COVID-19. In the study overall: From T cells, B-cell-depleted T cells, or PBMCs came the material, which was cDNA or gDNA.

The table came from immunoSEQ multiplex PCR; TCRdb's copy has only in-frame clones and leaves some out. In the table there are roughly 160,000 clones, around 83% of which are singletons. Germline CDR1 is MDHEN and CDR2 is SYDVKM. V was clipped by 4 bases and J by 3 bases, with 16 bases between them. This CDR3 region has 15 residues. The TCR was taken from a woman in her sixties or seventies who had recovered from COVID-19. The chain combines TRBV28 with TRBJ2-7; D perhaps matches TRBD1 (6 bases). The sample was peripheral blood. In nucleotides, the CDR3 is TGTGCCAGCAGTTCCCCAGGGGTCCCCAACTACGAGCAGTACTTC. This gives the protein CASSSPGVPNYEQYF.